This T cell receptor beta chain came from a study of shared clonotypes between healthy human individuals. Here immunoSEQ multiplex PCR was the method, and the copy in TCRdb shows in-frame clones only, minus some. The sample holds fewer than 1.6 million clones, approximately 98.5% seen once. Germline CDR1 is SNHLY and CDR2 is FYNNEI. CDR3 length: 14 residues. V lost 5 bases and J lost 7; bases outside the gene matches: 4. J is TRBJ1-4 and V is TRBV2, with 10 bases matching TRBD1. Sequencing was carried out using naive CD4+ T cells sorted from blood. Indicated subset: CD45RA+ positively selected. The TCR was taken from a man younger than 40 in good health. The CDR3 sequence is CASSQDRGAEKLFF. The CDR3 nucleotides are TGTGCCAGCAGTCAGGACAGGGGGGCTGAAAAACTGTTTTTT.